This T cell receptor beta chain appears in the sequencing data of a study of blood T cells in healthy people across ages. As regards this clonotype: No antigen is known for it.

With a J-beta primer mix and a sample-barcoded 5' primer, a second PCR ran 7 to 11 cycles. TCRdb passed the 5' RACE reads through MiXCR, listing each CDR3 protein once. In the table there are hundreds of thousands of distinct CDR3 sequences, around 38% of which are singletons. Findings and limits, study-wide: Older age went with lower TCR beta diversity per million T cells, in a roughly linear way.

Per germline, CDR1 SQVTM and CDR2 ANQGSEA. V dropped 6 bases and J dropped 0 bases, with 11 bases sitting between them. The CDR3 loop spans 13 amino acids. Individuals who donated were healthy Caucasians from Russia aged roughly 6 to 90. Drawn from each donor were roughly 9.4 milliliters of peripheral blood. Material: blood. The chain joins TRBV29-1 to TRBJ1-1, with D possibly being TRBD1 (5 bases). This clonotype was obtained from a man older than 75 in good health. CDR3 bases: TGCAGCGTCTCCACGGGGGTGAACACTGAAGCTTTCTTT. Translated, it gives CSVSTGVNTEAFF.